This entry concerns a single TCR beta chain. The sample belongs to a study of siplizumab effects on memory and regulatory T cells. Sequencing used immunoSEQ multiplex PCR; TCRdb keeps in-frame clones, though not all of them. The sample records some 100,000 clones, 91% being singletons. Deletions cut 4 bases from V and 3 bases from J, with 9 bases between. The CDR3 is 12 amino acids. Germline V gene sequence: CDR1 SQVTM, CDR2 ANQGSEA. This sequence was found in a human donor in good health. Material: CD4+ T cells sorted from blood. The rearrangement links TRBV29-1 to TRBJ1-1; D not certain. Here the CDR3 DNA reads TGCAGCGTTGGATGGGGTGACACTGAAGCTTTCTTT. The encoded protein is CSVGWGDTEAFF. The full variable domain, its missing parts supplied by reference TRBV29-1 and TRBJ1-1, is SAVISQKPSRDICQRGTSLTIQCQVDSQVTMMFWYRQQPGQSLTLIATANQGSEATYESGFVIDKFPISRPNLTFSTLTVSNMSPEDSSIYLCSVGWGDTEAFFGQGTRLTVV.